This passage covers 30 T cell receptor beta chains from one sample sequenced in a study of blood T cells in healthy people across ages. A sample-barcoded 5' primer and a J-beta primer mix were used in a second PCR of about 7 to 11 cycles. TCRdb re-called the 5' RACE reads with MiXCR, one entry per CDR3 protein. The sample holds hundreds of thousands of distinct CDR3 sequences, around 41% seen once. The material sequenced was blood. Every receptor here comes from an older man in good health.

Remarks on this clonotype: A clone one base away is much larger, so this may be a read error. The chain uses TRBV5-1 and TRBJ1-2, with 8 positions matching TRBD1. The CDR3 is made up of 14 amino acids. The germline V gene has CDR1 SGHRS and CDR2 YFSETQ. CDR3 bases: TGCACCAGCAGTTCTACAGGGGGGAACTATGGCTACACCTTC. Translating it yields CTSSSTGGNYGYTF.

The V and J genes are TRBV10-3 and TRBJ2-7, with D perhaps TRBD1 (5 bases). The CDR3 contains 12 residues. The V end lost 8 bases, the J end lost 7 bases, and 15 bases lay between the germline ends. Germline V lookup: CDR1 ENHRY, CDR2 SYGVKD. Here the CDR3 DNA reads TGTGCCATCTCTACAGGAGCCCAGGAGCAGTACTTC. Amino acids: CAISTGAQEQYF.

The genes are TRBV6-2 or TRBV6-3 and TRBJ2-5; D unresolved. In germline, CDR1 is MNHEY, CDR2 SVGEGT. This CDR3 is 14 amino acids long. The ends were cut back, 2 bases at V and 2 bases at J, with 9 bases in the middle. CDR3 sequence: CASSYGPAQETQYF. As DNA, the CDR3 is TGTGCCAGCAGTTACGGGCCAGCTCAAGAGACCCAGTACTTC.

CDR3 sequence (DNA): TGTGCCAGCAGTGACGGTGCCTACTACGAGCAGTACTTC. As protein: CASSDGAYYEQYF. V gene TRBV6-2 or TRBV6-3 combines with J gene TRBJ2-7, with unresolved D. CDR1 is MNHEY and CDR2 is SVGEGT in the germline V gene. The CDR3 has 13 amino acids. V was shortened by 5 bases and J by 3 bases, with 11 bases between the two germline ends.

Of note for this clonotype: Since a much larger clone is just one base distant, this may be a read error. The chain is built from TRBV29-1 and TRBJ2-7; D gene uncertain. Per the germline V gene, CDR1 is SQVTM and CDR2 is ANQGSEA. Deletions cut 2 bases from V and 0 bases from J, with 14 bases between. The CDR3 covers 15 residues. CDR3 in amino acids: CSVETWNVSSYEQYF. The DNA for the CDR3 is TGCAGCGTTGAAACTTGGAACGTCAGCTCCTACGAGCAGTACTTC.

The genes are TRBV3-1 and TRBJ2-5; D is tentatively TRBD1 or TRBD2 (6 bases each). The CDR3 spans 15 residues. Germline V gives CDR1 LGHDT, CDR2 YNNKEL (reference sequence). V was pared by 0 bases and J by 4 bases, with 12 bases between. This CDR3 reads CASSQDGGASETQYF. As DNA, the CDR3 is TGTGCCAGCAGCCAAGACGGGGGCGCTTCAGAGACCCAGTACTTC.

V is TRBV20-1 and J is TRBJ1-6; no firm D call. From germline, CDR1 is DFQATT and CDR2 SNEGSKA (reference sequence). V lost 6 bases to trimming and J lost 5 bases, with 20 bases between them. The CDR3 is 16 amino acids. The CDR3 bases are TGCAGTGCCACAACGTCCCCCCAGGCGAATAATTCACCCCTCCACTTT. Its translation is CSATTSPQANNSPLHF.

The chain recombines TRBV6-2 or TRBV6-3 with TRBJ2-7, with D possibly being TRBD1 (6 bases). The CDR3 sequence is 13 residues long. Germline V gene lookup returns CDR1 MNHEY and CDR2 SVGEGT. The V and J ends lost 7 bases and 4 bases respectively, with 14 bases between them. CDR3 DNA: TGTGCCAGCACCCTGGACAGTTTTTACGAGCAGTACTTC. Its translation: CASTLDSFYEQYF.

The V call is TRBV9, the J call TRBJ1-4; D perhaps matches TRBD1 (5 bases). The CDR3 is 15 residues long. From germline, CDR1 is SGDLS and CDR2 YYNGEE. The V end was cut by 1 base, the J end by 5 bases, with 12 bases between. CDR3 DNA: TGTGCCAGCAGCGTAACCGGTAGGGGAAATGAAAAACTGTTTTTT. Translation: CASSVTGRGNEKLFF.

This chain joins TRBV5-5 and TRBJ2-7, with D unclear. The germline V and J ends were trimmed by 0 bases and 0 bases, with 13 bases remaining between them. The CDR3 consists of 16 residues. From germline, CDR1 is SGHKS and CDR2 YYEKEE (reference sequence). Here the CDR3 DNA reads TGTGCCAGCAGCTTGGCCGGTCGTCGGAGCTCCTACGAGCAGTACTTC. This sequence encodes CASSLAGRRSSYEQYF.

Notes on this clonotype: A much bigger clone sits one base away, suggesting this may be a read error. The CDR3 DNA is TGTGCCATCAGGGGGGACGGATACAATGAGCAGTTCTTC. Protein product: CAIRGDGYNEQFF. The rearrangement joins TRBV10-3 to TRBJ2-1; D may be TRBD1 or TRBD2 (5 bases each). CDR3 length equals 13 residues. CDR1 is ENHRY, CDR2 SYGVKD, per germline. V lost 6 bases to trimming and J lost 4 bases, with 10 bases between them.

Concerning this clonotype itself: Germline is not matched at one junction end, which may reflect a read error. The gene calls are TRBV2 and TRBJ2-3, with D perhaps matching TRBD1 (5 bases). Germline values: CDR1 SNHLY, CDR2 FYNNEI. The CDR3 length is 14 residues. CDR3 in amino acids: CACSITQGADTQYF. CDR3 DNA sequence: TGTGCCTGCAGTATCACACAAGGGGCAGATACGCAGTATTTT.

CDR3 in amino acids: CSGLAGQETQYF. The DNA of the CDR3 is TGCAGTGGACTAGCGGGCCAAGAGACCCAGTACTTC. The chain employs TRBV20-1 and TRBJ2-5; 10 bases are shared with TRBD2. After removal of 7 bases from V and 1 base from J, the junction contained 0 bases not matched to a gene. The germline gives CDR1 DFQATT, CDR2 SNEGSKA (reference sequence). The CDR3 length is 12 residues.

This sequence joins TRBV6-5 and TRBJ1-2; perhaps TRBD1 as D (5 bases). Germline CDR1 MNHEY, CDR2 SVGAGI. The germline V and J ends were trimmed by 2 bases and 4 bases, with 11 bases remaining between them. The CDR3 is 14 residues long. CDR3 nucleotides: TGTGCCAGCAGTTACGACAGTACTTTCTATGGCTACACCTTC. This sequence encodes CASSYDSTFYGYTF.

The CDR3 protein is CASSPRTSGGTPKDYEQYF. The DNA for the CDR3 is TGTGCCAGCAGCCCCAGGACTAGCGGGGGAACGCCGAAGGACTACGAGCAGTACTTC. The chain has TRBV9 and TRBJ2-7, with 13 positions matching TRBD2. Losses at the gene ends were 4 bases for V and 3 bases for J; bases not matched to a gene: 16. Germline CDR1 is SGDLS and CDR2 is YYNGEE. CDR3 length: 19 residues.

This chain connects TRBV7-3 to TRBJ2-1, with D perhaps matching TRBD1 (6 bases). CDR1 and CDR2 from the germline V gene are SGHTA and FQGTGA. This CDR3 spans 15 amino acids. Trimming shortened V by 5 bases and J by 7 bases, and 18 bases separated the two germline ends. Here the CDR3 reads CASSTQGRMGNEQFF. In DNA form, the CDR3 reads TGTGCCAGCAGCACTCAGGGGCGGATGGGGAATGAGCAGTTCTTC.

In its sample, this clonotype was seen a few times. The chain couples TRBV20-1 to TRBJ2-5, with unresolved D. Germline V gene sequence: CDR1 DFQATT, CDR2 SNEGSKA (reference sequence). The V gene lost 1 base and the J gene lost 5 bases, with 17 bases spanning the gap. This CDR3 comprises 15 residues. CDR3 coding DNA: TGCAGTGCTAGAGTGGGCAGAAAAAGTGTGGAGACCCAGTACTTC. Its translation: CSARVGRKSVETQYF.

Points on this clonotype: At one of its ends the junction is not consistent with the germline gene, which may arise from a read error. DNA for the CDR3: TGCGCCAGCAGCTTAGGGGAAACCTATGGCCACACCTTC. Protein product: CASSLGETYGHTF. The genes are TRBV5-1 and TRBJ1-2, with D possibly TRBD1 on 5 matching bases. The CDR3 is 13 amino acids. Germline CDR1 SGHRS, CDR2 YFSETQ.

This clonotype was counted only a few times. The chain recombines TRBV4-3 with TRBJ2-3, with D tentatively TRBD1 or TRBD2 (7 bases each). Trimming stripped 0 bases from V and 1 base from J, with 17 bases between. Germline CDR1 reads LGHNA; CDR2 reads YSLEER. This CDR3 is 18 amino acids long. In DNA, the CDR3 is TGCGCCAGCAGCCAAGATATGGGCGCAGGGGGGGGCACAGATACGCAGTATTTT. Protein product: CASSQDMGAGGGTDTQYF.

The V and J genes are TRBV6-5 and TRBJ2-3, with D possibly TRBD2 on 5 matching bases. The CDR3 loop spans 14 amino acids. Trimming removed 10 bases from V and 3 bases from J, with 17 bases in between. Looked up from germline, CDR1 is MNHEY and CDR2 is SVGAGI. The DNA for the CDR3 is TGTGCCACCGGGGTGGTGGTTTCGACAGATACGCAGTATTTT. Translation gives CATGVVVSTDTQYF.

This clonotype has at least ten counts. J is TRBJ2-3 and V is TRBV7-2; D not resolved. The V gene's germline CDR1 is SGHTA and CDR2 FQGNSA. The V end was cut by 5 bases, the J end by 2 bases, with 11 bases between. The CDR3 contains 14 residues. The DNA for the CDR3 is TGTGCCAGCAGCCCCCAACTACTCACAGATACGCAGTATTTT. Protein product: CASSPQLLTDTQYF.

This chain links TRBV3-1 with TRBJ1-6; D call uncertain. Germline loops: CDR1 LGHDT, CDR2 YNNKEL (reference sequence). V dropped 5 bases and J dropped 7 bases, with 9 bases sitting between them. CDR3 size: 13 residues. The CDR3 here is CASSGGRNSPLHF. CDR3 DNA: TGTGCCAGCAGCGGAGGGAGAAATTCACCCCTCCACTTT.

V is TRBV12-3 or TRBV12-4 and J is TRBJ1-5, with 7 bases that match TRBD1. This CDR3 has 16 amino acids. V shed 8 bases and J 5 bases; nucleotides not matched to a gene: 15. CDR3 sequence (DNA): TGTGCCAGCTCGGGACAGCTACTATCACGGCATCAGCCCCAGCATTTT. This encodes CASSGQLLSRHQPQHF.

This clonotype was detected many times. V and J are TRBV20-1 and TRBJ2-1, with 7 bases aligning to TRBD2. The junction had 10 bases not matched to a gene; V was cut back by 2 bases and J by 3 bases. Looked up from germline, CDR1 is DFQATT and CDR2 is SNEGSKA (reference sequence). CDR3 length equals 16 residues. Here the CDR3 reads CSARPPEGLLYNEQFF. The CDR3 DNA follows: TGCAGTGCTAGACCCCCAGAGGGACTACTCTACAATGAGCAGTTCTTC.

The chain carries TRBV20-1 and TRBJ1-2; the match to TRBD1 covers 7 bases. Per germline, CDR1 DFQATT and CDR2 SNEGSKA (reference sequence). The CDR3 runs 14 residues. After removal of 8 bases from V and 3 bases from J, the junction contained 12 bases not matched to a gene. CDR3 protein: CSTPSRQGDYGYTF. The CDR3, as DNA: TGCAGTACCCCCTCCCGGCAGGGGGACTATGGCTACACCTTC.

This chain uses TRBV7-2 with TRBJ1-2; D remains unclear. CDR1 and CDR2 from the germline V gene are SGHTA and FQGNSA. V gave up 5 bases and J gave up 4 bases, with 14 bases separating them. The CDR3 runs 14 residues. In nucleotides, the CDR3 is TGTGCCAGCAGCGTCACGCCGGAGGGCTATGGCTACACCTTC. Protein: CASSVTPEGYGYTF.

On this clonotype: The junction and the germline gene differ at one end; a read error may be behind it. This sequence joins TRBV5-8 and TRBJ2-6; no definite D call. CDR3 length: 17 amino acids. Germline-derived CDR1 and CDR2 are SGHTS and YDEGEE. The CDR3 loop is CAISFWFGDSGANVLTF. The CDR3 DNA reads as TGTGCCATCAGCTTTTGGTTTGGAGACTCTGGGGCCAACGTCCTGACTTTC.

This chain connects TRBV11-2 to TRBJ2-3, with D tentatively TRBD1 or TRBD2 (5 bases each). The V end lost 5 bases, the J end lost 0 bases, and 18 bases lay between the germline ends. From germline, CDR1 is SGHAT and CDR2 FQNNGV. This CDR3 is built from 17 residues. The CDR3 region is CASSVFPRGTSTDTQYF. The CDR3 coding sequence is TGTGCCAGCAGCGTTTTCCCTCGGGGCACTAGCACAGATACGCAGTATTTT.

With respect to this clonotype: A much larger clone differs by one base, so this may be a read error. J is TRBJ2-4 and V is TRBV27, with a possible D match to TRBD2 (6 bases). The better agreement between TRBJ2-7 and the DNA end casts doubt on the J call. This CDR3 has 15 amino acids. Germline-derived CDR1 and CDR2 are MNHEY and SMNVEV (reference sequence). The CDR3 loop is CASSPRRGSHYEQYF. DNA for the CDR3: TGTGCCAGCAGTCCCCGACGGGGGTCCCACTACGAGCAGTACTTC.

This clonotype was observed a handful of times. The rearrangement uses TRBV28 and TRBJ2-3; 7 positions agree with TRBD2. Germline V gene sequence: CDR1 MDHEN, CDR2 SYDVKM. V shed 5 bases, J shed 2 bases, and the junction held 7 bases outside the gene matches. This CDR3 comprises 15 residues. This CDR3 reads CASSVVAGVTDTQYF. The CDR3 DNA reads TGTGCCAGCAGTGTAGTTGCGGGAGTCACAGATACGCAGTATTTT.